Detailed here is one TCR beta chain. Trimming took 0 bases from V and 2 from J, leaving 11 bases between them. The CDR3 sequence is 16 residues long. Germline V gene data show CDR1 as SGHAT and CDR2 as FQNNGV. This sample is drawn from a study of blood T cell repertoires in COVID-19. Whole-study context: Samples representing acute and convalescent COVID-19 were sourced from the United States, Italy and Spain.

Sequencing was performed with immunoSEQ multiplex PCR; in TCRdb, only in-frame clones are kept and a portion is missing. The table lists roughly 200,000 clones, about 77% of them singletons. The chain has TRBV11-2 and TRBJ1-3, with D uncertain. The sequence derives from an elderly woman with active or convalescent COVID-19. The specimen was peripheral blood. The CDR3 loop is CASSLDLAGTGNTIYF. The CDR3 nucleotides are TGTGCCAGCAGCTTAGATCTCGCGGGGACTGGAAACACCATATATTTT.